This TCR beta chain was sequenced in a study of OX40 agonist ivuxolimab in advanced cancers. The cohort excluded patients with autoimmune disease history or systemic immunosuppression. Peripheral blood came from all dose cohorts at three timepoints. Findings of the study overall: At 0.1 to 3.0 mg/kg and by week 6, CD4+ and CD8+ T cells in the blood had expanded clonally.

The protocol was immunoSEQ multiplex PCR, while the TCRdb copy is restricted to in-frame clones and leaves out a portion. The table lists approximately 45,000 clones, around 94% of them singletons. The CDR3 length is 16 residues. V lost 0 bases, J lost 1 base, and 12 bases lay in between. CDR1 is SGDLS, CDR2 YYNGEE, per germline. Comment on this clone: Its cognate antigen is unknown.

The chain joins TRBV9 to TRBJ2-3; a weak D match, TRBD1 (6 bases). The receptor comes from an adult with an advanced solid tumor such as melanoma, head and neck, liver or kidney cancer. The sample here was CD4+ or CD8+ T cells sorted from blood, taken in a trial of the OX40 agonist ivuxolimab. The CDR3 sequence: CASSVVTGRGTDTQYF. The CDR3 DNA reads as TGTGCCAGCAGCGTAGTAACAGGGCGGGGCACAGATACGCAGTATTTT.